These 8 T cell receptor beta chains share one sample of origin, sequenced in a study of identical twins. TCRdb re-analysed the 5' RACE reads in MiXCR, keeping a single row per CDR3 protein. The sample has around 490,000 distinct CDR3 sequences; around 22% are singletons. These records were also assigned to another study, of yellow fever vaccine responses in identical twins.

What was sequenced was CD4+ T cells sorted from blood. The receptors here all came from a woman under 30 in good health.

This chain uses TRBV3-1 with TRBJ2-5; 10 bases align to TRBD1. The germline V gene encodes CDR1 LGHDT and CDR2 YNNKEL (reference sequence). V lost 8 bases to trimming and J lost 7 bases; unmatched junction nucleotides: 10. This CDR3 contains 14 residues. This CDR3 is CASATGTGEGTQYF. The CDR3 bases are TGTGCCAGCGCAACCGGGACAGGGGAAGGGACCCAGTACTTC.

This chain joins TRBV14 and TRBJ2-7; no reliable D call. The length of the CDR3 is 14 residues. Germline CDR1 SGHDN, CDR2 FVKESK. Trimming shortened V by 4 bases and J by 0 bases, and 10 bases separated the two germline ends. The CDR3 region has the DNA TGTGCCAGCAGCCGGGCGTTTCGCTCCTACGAGCAGTACTTC. Encoded protein: CASSRAFRSYEQYF.

The sample holds many counts of this clonotype. CDR3 in amino acids: CASGETAYGYTF. CDR3 nucleotide sequence: TGTGCCAGCGGGGAGACAGCCTATGGCTACACCTTC. The chain couples TRBV12-3 or TRBV12-4 to TRBJ1-2; possibly TRBD1 for D (5 bases). V lost 8 bases and J lost 4, with 11 bases in between. The length of the CDR3 is 12 residues.

This clonotype was recorded only once. This rearrangement joins TRBV20-1 to TRBJ1-1, with TRBD1 as a possible D gene (5 bases). Trimming shortened V by 3 bases and J by 0 bases, and 14 bases separated the two germline ends. The CDR3 length is 15 residues. CDR1 and CDR2 (germline): DFQATT, SNEGSKA (reference sequence). The CDR3 DNA sequence: TGCAGTGCTAGTGAAAATGGGGGGATGAACACTGAAGCTTTCTTT. Translating it yields CSASENGGMNTEAFF.

This chain connects TRBV28 to TRBJ2-6; 7 bases are a match to TRBD1. After removal of 7 bases from V and 2 bases from J, the junction contained 5 bases not matched to a gene. Germline values: CDR1 MDHEN, CDR2 SYDVKM. The CDR3 covers 15 residues. The CDR3 loop is CASNHQGAGANVLTF. The CDR3 nucleotides read TGTGCCAGCAACCACCAGGGGGCTGGGGCCAACGTCCTGACTTTC.

The CDR3 sequence is CSARDLRGRLNNEQFF. CDR3 DNA: TGCAGTGCTAGAGATCTGCGCGGGAGGCTCAACAATGAGCAGTTCTTC. The chain employs TRBV20-1 and TRBJ2-1, with 8 positions matching TRBD2. Germline trimming cut 0 bases from V and 5 bases from J; bases unmatched to any gene: 9. CDR1 is DFQATT, CDR2 SNEGSKA, per germline (reference sequence). CDR3 length equals 16 residues.

This rearrangement joins TRBV15 to TRBJ2-3, with TRBD2 identical over 10 bases. J gave up 5 bases and V 3 bases, and 8 bases lay outside the gene matches. Germline V CDR1 and CDR2: LNHNV, YYDKDF (reference sequence). The CDR3 runs 16 residues. The CDR3, as DNA: TGTGCCACCAGCAGCCAAATAGCGGGGGGACGAGATACGCAGTATTTT. Translation gives CATSSQIAGGRDTQYF.

This chain links TRBV2 with TRBJ2-4, with no clear D. Germline V lookup: CDR1 SNHLY, CDR2 FYNNEI. V shed 5 bases and J shed 0 bases, with 11 bases lying between them. The CDR3 totals 15 residues. CDR3 DNA: TGTGCCAGCAGTTGGGTACTCGTAGCCAAAAACATTCAGTACTTC. This translates into CASSWVLVAKNIQYF.